This T cell receptor (beta chain) was profiled in a study of molecular identifiers for immune sequencing clone quantification. Regarding the study as a whole: A shared barcode on identical TCR molecules could lead to underestimated sizes for highly expanded clones. Spiked Jurkat TCR RNA equivalent to one cell reportedly surfaced among some 1 million naive cells.

To note about this clonotype: Its antigen is not identified.

Each CDR3 protein is one row after TCRdb ran MiXCR on the PCR reads. Of some 590,000 distinct CDR3 sequences detected, 25% appear once; the ten largest clones hold about 0.84%. The CDR3 spans 13 residues. V was shortened by 4 bases and J by 5 bases, with 9 bases between the two germline ends. CDR1 and CDR2 (germline): MNHNS, SASEGT. Sequencing used naive CD8+ T cells from blood, with Jurkat cell RNA spiked in. Noted subset: FACS-sorted CD8+CD4-CCR7+CD45RA+ naive T cells. This TCR was recovered from a human donor in good health. Some libraries in this study had Jurkat cell RNA spiked in. The rearrangement joins TRBV6-1 to TRBJ2-1; D is unclear. The CDR3 reads CASSAQENNEQFF. The DNA for the CDR3 is TGTGCCAGCAGTGCGCAGGAGAACAATGAGCAGTTCTTC.